The entry that follows covers one T cell receptor beta chain sequence. No antigen is known for it. This entry comes from a study of vaccination effects on CD4 cells after COVID-19. Looking at the study overall: Expansion with viral peptide pools was applied to antigen-specific CD4+ T cells by the ViraFEST assay prior to sequencing. Cultures of under 2.5 million PBMC per well contained 10 IU/ml IL-2 plus 10 ug/ml peptides. Study-wide points: Missing from the study were early post-infection timepoints, and its convalescent patients were few.

The CDR3 length is 20 residues. CDR1 is KGHSH and CDR2 is LQKENI in the germline V gene. The ends lost 4 bases at V and 0 bases at J; junction bases unmatched: 18. Clones were sequenced by immunoSEQ multiplex PCR, and TCRdb holds only the in-frame ones, with some missing. The table includes some 50,000 clones, roughly three fifths detected once. A roughly ten-day culture period preceded the isolation of CD4+ T cells. Absence of prior SARS-CoV-2 infection characterized the vaccine recipients, who showed negative nucleocapsid antibodies. The sequence was collected from a human donor who received a COVID-19 vaccine. This specimen was CD4+ T cells from PBMCs cultured without peptide, taken before COVID-19 vaccination. The gene calls are TRBV18 and TRBJ2-7; 10 nucleotides align to TRBD2. In nucleotides, the CDR3 is TGTGCCAGCTCACAAGGTTTAACTAGCGGGATCGCTGGGCTCTCCTACGAGCAGTACTTC. This gives the protein CASSQGLTSGIAGLSYEQYF.